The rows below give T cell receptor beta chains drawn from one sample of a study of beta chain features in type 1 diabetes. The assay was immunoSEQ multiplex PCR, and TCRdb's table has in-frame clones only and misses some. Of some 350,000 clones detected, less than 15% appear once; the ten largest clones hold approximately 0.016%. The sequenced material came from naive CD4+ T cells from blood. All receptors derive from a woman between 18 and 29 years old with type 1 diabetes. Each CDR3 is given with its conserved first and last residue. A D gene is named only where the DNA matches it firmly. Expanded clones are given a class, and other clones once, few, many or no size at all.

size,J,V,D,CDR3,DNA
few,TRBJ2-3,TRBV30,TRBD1,CAWSLGTASTDTQYF,TGTGCCTGGAGCTTGGGGACAGCTAGCACAGATACGCAGTATTTT
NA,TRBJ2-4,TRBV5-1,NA,CASSLGAAKAKNIQYF,TGCGCCAGCAGCTTGGGAGCTGCAAAAGCCAAAAACATTCAGTACTTC
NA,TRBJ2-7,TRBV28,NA,CATLATPSMYEQYF,TGTGCCACCCTCGCTACGCCTTCCATGTACGAGCAGTACTTC
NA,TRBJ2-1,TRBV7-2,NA,CASSLAGGLEQFF,TGTGCCAGCAGCTTAGCGGGAGGCCTTGAGCAGTTCTTC
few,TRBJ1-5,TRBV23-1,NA,CASSQQGIGNQPQHF,TGCGCCAGCAGCCAACAGGGTATTGGCAATCAGCCCCAGCATTTT
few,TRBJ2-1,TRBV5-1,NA,CASSLGLSGNEQFF,TGCGCCAGCAGCTTGGGTCTGTCAGGAAATGAGCAGTTCTTC
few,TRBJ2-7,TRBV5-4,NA,CASSLLQALGEQYF,TGTGCCAGCAGCTTGCTACAGGCCCTCGGGGAGCAGTACTTC
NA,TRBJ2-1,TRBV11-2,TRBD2,CASSPRLAGWREFYNEQFF,TGTGCCAGCAGCCCCAGACTAGCGGGCTGGAGAGAGTTCTACAATGAGCAGTTCTTC
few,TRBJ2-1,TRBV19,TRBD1,CASSGGRGLQFNEQFF,TGTGCCAGTAGTGGGGGAAGGGGGCTCCAATTCAATGAGCAGTTCTTC
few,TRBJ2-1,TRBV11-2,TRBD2,CASSLGLAGYNEQFF,TGTGCCAGCAGCTTAGGACTAGCGGGGTACAATGAGCAGTTCTTC
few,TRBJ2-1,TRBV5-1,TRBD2,CASSSGLAGRYNEQFF,TGCGCCAGCAGCTCGGGACTAGCGGGAAGATACAATGAGCAGTTCTTC
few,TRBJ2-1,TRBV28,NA,CASSPSPRGGEQFF,TGTGCCAGCAGTCCCTCCCCGCGGGGTGGTGAGCAGTTCTTC
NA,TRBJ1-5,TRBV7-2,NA,CASSFTGDAEHF,TGTGCCAGCAGCTTCACAGGCGACGCTGAGCATTTT
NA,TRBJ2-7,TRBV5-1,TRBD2,CASSLNPAGAYEQYF,TGCGCCAGCAGCTTGAATCCAGCGGGAGCCTACGAGCAGTACTTC
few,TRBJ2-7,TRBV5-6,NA,CASSLLRESAYEQYF,TGTGCCAGCAGCCTCCTGAGGGAGTCAGCCTACGAGCAGTACTTC